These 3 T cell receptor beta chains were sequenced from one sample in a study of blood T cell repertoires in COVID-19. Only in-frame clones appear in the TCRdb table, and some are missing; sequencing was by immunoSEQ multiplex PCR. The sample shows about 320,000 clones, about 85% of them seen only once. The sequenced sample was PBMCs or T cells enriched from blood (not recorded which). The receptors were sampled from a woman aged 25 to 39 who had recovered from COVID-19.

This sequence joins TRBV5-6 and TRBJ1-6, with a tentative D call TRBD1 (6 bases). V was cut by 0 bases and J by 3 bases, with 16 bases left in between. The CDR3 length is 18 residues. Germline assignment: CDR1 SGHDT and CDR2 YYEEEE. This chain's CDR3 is CASSLGQALRGYNSPLHF. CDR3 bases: TGTGCCAGCAGCTTGGGACAGGCCCTCCGGGGCTATAATTCACCCCTCCACTTT.

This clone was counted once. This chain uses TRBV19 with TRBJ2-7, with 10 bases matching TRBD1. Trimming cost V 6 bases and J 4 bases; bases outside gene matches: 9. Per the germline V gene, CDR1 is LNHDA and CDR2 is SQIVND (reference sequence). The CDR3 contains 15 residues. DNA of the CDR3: TGTGCCAGTAGCCGATCCGGGACAGGGGATTACGAGCAGTACTTC. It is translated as CASSRSGTGDYEQYF.

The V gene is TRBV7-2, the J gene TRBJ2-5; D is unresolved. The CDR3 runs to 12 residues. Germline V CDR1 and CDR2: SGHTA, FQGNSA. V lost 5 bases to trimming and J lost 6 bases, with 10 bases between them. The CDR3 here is CASSHSRQTQYF. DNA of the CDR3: TGTGCCAGCAGCCACTCTAGGCAGACCCAGTACTTC.